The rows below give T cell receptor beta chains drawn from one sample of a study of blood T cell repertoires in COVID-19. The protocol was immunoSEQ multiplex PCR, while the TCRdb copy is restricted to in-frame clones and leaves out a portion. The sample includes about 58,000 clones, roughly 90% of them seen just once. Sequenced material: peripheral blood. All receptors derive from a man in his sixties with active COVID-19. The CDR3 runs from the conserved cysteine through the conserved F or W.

CDR3: CAWSEGHLIYTF
V: TRBV30
J: TRBJ1-2

CDR3: CASSYGQTKVF
V: TRBV5-6
J: TRBJ2-1

CDR3: CASSQADRVAGYTF
V: TRBV3-1/TRBV3-2
J: TRBJ1-2

CDR3: CASSPTSEASTDTQYF
V: TRBV18
J: TRBJ2-3

CDR3: CASSLATELQPQHF
V: TRBV7-2
J: TRBJ1-5

CDR3: CASGYYNEQFF
V: TRBV28
J: TRBJ2-1

CDR3: CASTLRREAGELFF
V: TRBV6-6
J: TRBJ2-2

CDR3: CASSPDWTAHNEQFF
V: TRBV6-5
J: TRBJ2-1

CDR3: CARQGQGEKLFF
V: TRBV2
J: TRBJ1-4

CDR3: CASSRFGGNTIYF
V: TRBV6-5
J: TRBJ1-3

CDR3: CASSKGNQPQHF
V: TRBV2
J: TRBJ1-5

CDR3: CASSQEAPGLAGISSYEQYF
V: TRBV4-2
J: TRBJ2-7

CDR3: CASSLAGVSTEAFF
V: TRBV28
J: TRBJ1-1

CDR3: CASMTSTDTQYF
V: TRBV25-1
J: TRBJ2-3

CDR3: CASSPPGRVGFVDTEAFF
V: TRBV18
J: TRBJ1-1

CDR3: CASSLFGGETGELFF
V: TRBV7-3
J: TRBJ2-2

CDR3: CAISGGRDYGYTF
V: TRBV10-3
J: TRBJ1-2

CDR3: CASRGLAGGHTQYF
V: TRBV6-5
J: TRBJ2-3

CDR3: CASRAGVIYNEQFF
V: TRBV19
J: TRBJ2-1

CDR3: CASSPRGGNNQPQHF
V: TRBV5-1
J: TRBJ1-5

CDR3: CASRPGLAGGTDTQYF
V: TRBV5-1
J: TRBJ2-3

CDR3: CASSQLTSQEQFF
V: TRBV4-2
J: TRBJ2-1

CDR3: CASRQGLAGVSEQYF
V: TRBV6-6
J: TRBJ2-7

CDR3: CASSTSGQETQYF
V: TRBV7-9
J: TRBJ2-5

CDR3: CASSPGGRETQYF
V: TRBV7-3
J: TRBJ2-5

CDR3: CASSQKPGLAGGMVKTQYF
V: TRBV3-1/TRBV3-2
J: TRBJ2-5

CDR3: CTSSHIAGEGGSETQYF
V: TRBV1
J: TRBJ2-5

CDR3: CASSYSKTGELFF
V: TRBV6-5
J: TRBJ2-2

CDR3: CASSFPGRSGGELFF
V: TRBV28
J: TRBJ2-2

CDR3: CASSLVRTGELFF
V: TRBV11-3
J: TRBJ2-2